Listed below are T cell receptor beta chains from one sample, sequenced in a study of metastatic and nonmetastatic thyroid tumors. With MiXCR, TCRdb called clones anew from the PCR reads. Among 4,400 or so clones listed, roughly 33% were seen once. The sequencing sample was made of adjacent normal tissue. Every receptor here comes from a female donor with papillary thyroid cancer or a benign thyroid nodule (not recorded which). Some clones in this sample may be carry-over from other donors' samples. The conserved cysteine and the conserved F or W are not part of the CDR3 here. Each record gives: V gene, J gene, D gene, CDR3 protein. A D gene is named only where the DNA matches it firmly.

v_gene: TRBV3-1; j_gene: TRBJ2-2; d_gene: -; CDR3aa: ASSQEAGGLTGELF
v_gene: TRBV13; j_gene: -; d_gene: TRBD1; CDR3aa: ASSRQGAFGTEAF
v_gene: TRBV6-1; j_gene: TRBJ2-2; d_gene: -; CDR3aa: ASKRDDSTNTGELF
v_gene: TRBV6-2/TRBV6-3; j_gene: TRBJ2-2; d_gene: -; CDR3aa: ASSSWSGGLF
v_gene: TRBV20-1; j_gene: TRBJ2-7; d_gene: TRBD2; CDR3aa: SARPASGRVGYEQY
v_gene: TRBV20-1; j_gene: TRBJ2-7; d_gene: TRBD2; CDR3aa: SAYMTSGSEQY
v_gene: TRBV28; j_gene: TRBJ1-5; d_gene: -; CDR3aa: ASSLLGPSLGPQH
v_gene: TRBV5-1; j_gene: TRBJ2-7; d_gene: -; CDR3aa: ASSRDNYEQY
v_gene: TRBV6-1; j_gene: TRBJ2-2; d_gene: TRBD2; CDR3aa: ASSELAGGNTGELF
v_gene: TRBV12-5; j_gene: TRBJ2-1; d_gene: -; CDR3aa: ASGFGLIDEQF
v_gene: TRBV19; j_gene: TRBJ2-7; d_gene: -; CDR3aa: ASSQAVSSSYEQY
v_gene: TRBV4-1; j_gene: TRBJ2-1; d_gene: TRBD2; CDR3aa: ASSTGLAGGPRAVNEQF
v_gene: TRBV10-3; j_gene: TRBJ1-4; d_gene: -; CDR3aa: AISDSAANNEKLL
v_gene: TRBV7-2; j_gene: TRBJ1-3; d_gene: -; CDR3aa: ASSPNTGRGNTIY
v_gene: TRBV29-1; j_gene: TRBJ1-5; d_gene: -; CDR3aa: SVRDPNQPQH
v_gene: TRBV7-9; j_gene: TRBJ1-1; d_gene: -; CDR3aa: ASSQGIITEAF
v_gene: TRBV9; j_gene: TRBJ1-1; d_gene: -; CDR3aa: ASSVKGGTEAF
v_gene: TRBV7-2; j_gene: TRBJ2-7; d_gene: -; CDR3aa: ASILAAGPSYEQY
v_gene: TRBV6-2/TRBV6-3; j_gene: TRBJ2-7; d_gene: -; CDR3aa: ASSYATIYEQY
v_gene: TRBV20-1; j_gene: TRBJ1-2; d_gene: -; CDR3aa: SARDRRGPSGAGRYGYT
v_gene: TRBV5-1; j_gene: TRBJ2-5; d_gene: TRBD2; CDR3aa: ASSSTSGGTQETQY
v_gene: TRBV20-1; j_gene: TRBJ2-7; d_gene: -; CDR3aa: SARDEGGLHEQY
v_gene: TRBV29-1; j_gene: TRBJ2-3; d_gene: -; CDR3aa: SARTGFESSRTDTQY
v_gene: TRBV29-1; j_gene: TRBJ2-1; d_gene: -; CDR3aa: SSLYADRQF
v_gene: TRBV20-1; j_gene: TRBJ1-3; d_gene: TRBD1; CDR3aa: SASLDRGQNTIY